This TCR beta chain was observed in a study of T cells in Graves' hyperthyroidism and ophthalmopathy. The germline gives CDR1 DFQATT, CDR2 SNEGSKA (reference sequence). The CDR3 has 15 amino acids. The V and J ends lost 3 bases and 4 bases respectively, with 13 bases between them. Regarding the study as a whole: Researchers report that a 13 V-J model separated ophthalmopathy from stable hyperthyroidism. For ophthalmopathy, model prediction preceded onset by a median about 6.4 months. Researchers found most expanded thyroid clonotypes above 0.001 in blood as well.

Amplification yielded TCR beta CDR3 regions, with RNA transcripts as the source. The HTBI set primed first-round TCR CDR3 RT-PCR. Each CDR3 protein is one row after TCRdb ran MiXCR on the multiplex PCR reads. This sample has fewer than 400,000 distinct CDR3 sequences; 15% to 19% occur once, and the top ten carry approximately 30%. Details on this clonotype: Its antigen is currently unknown.

The origin of this receptor is a woman younger than 30 with Graves' hyperthyroidism that later progressed to Graves' ophthalmopathy. The source material was blood. The chain carries TRBV20-1 and TRBJ1-6; perhaps TRBD1 as D (5 bases). The CDR3, as DNA: TGCAGTGCTAGTCCCCAAGGGGCTTATAATTCACCCCTCCACTTT. Protein product: CSASPQGAYNSPLHF.